These 28 T cell receptor beta chains were sequenced from one sample in a study of blood T cell repertoires in COVID-19. The assay was immunoSEQ multiplex PCR, and TCRdb's table has in-frame clones only and misses some. The sample lists approximately 230,000 clones; roughly 91% were seen once. Sample: PBMCs or T cells enriched from blood (not recorded which). The source is a woman aged 25 to 45 who had recovered from COVID-19.

The V call is TRBV21-1, the J call TRBJ2-7; the table's D call TRBD1 went unverified against the DNA. TRBV21-1 is a pseudogene segment. The CDR3 extends over 14 amino acids. CDR3 region: CASSKKGQGYEQYF. The CDR3 region has the DNA TGTGCCAGCAGCAAGAAGGGACAGGGCTACGAGCAGTACTTC.

This chain uses TRBV5-1 with TRBJ2-1; 14 bases fit TRBD2. With V trimmed by 3 bases and J by 7 bases, 9 bases remained unmatched. The CDR3 runs 17 residues. Germline-derived CDR1 and CDR2 are SGHRS and YFSETQ. CDR3 sequence: CASSSGTGTSGSNEQFF. The DNA of the CDR3 is TGCGCCAGCAGCTCAGGAACTGGGACTAGCGGGAGTAATGAGCAGTTCTTC.

The chain joins TRBV28 to TRBJ1-1, with 7 bases aligning to TRBD1. This CDR3 is 14 amino acids long. Germline loops: CDR1 MDHEN, CDR2 SYDVKM. The J segment lost 5 bases and the V segment lost 6 bases, leaving 9 bases of the junction unmatched. The CDR3 protein is CASSQTGIGTEAFF. DNA for the CDR3: TGTGCCAGCAGCCAGACAGGGATCGGGACTGAAGCTTTCTTT.

The chain uses TRBV28 and TRBJ1-5; 9 positions agree with TRBD1. Germline V gene sequence: CDR1 MDHEN, CDR2 SYDVKM. The CDR3 contains 15 residues. V shed 6 bases, J shed 5 bases, and the junction held 8 bases outside the gene matches. The CDR3 region is CASSRDRVSDQPQHF. CDR3 bases: TGTGCCAGCAGCCGGGACAGGGTTTCGGATCAGCCCCAGCATTTT.

The gene calls are TRBV11-2 and TRBJ1-2; tentatively, D is TRBD1 (6 bases). The CDR3 runs to 14 residues. Germline V CDR1 and CDR2: SGHAT, FQNNGV. V was clipped by 7 bases and J by 5 bases, with 17 bases between them. CDR3 coding DNA: TGTGCCAGCAACCTTTACGGGACACCGTATGGCTACACCTTC. Encoded protein: CASNLYGTPYGYTF.

This CDR3 reads CASSNQPRDRVYGYTF. The CDR3 nucleotides are TGTGCCAGCAGCAACCAACCTCGGGACAGGGTCTATGGCTACACCTTC. V and J are TRBV5-5 and TRBJ1-2; TRBD1 matches 9 bases. This CDR3 has 16 residues. Germline loops: CDR1 SGHKS, CDR2 YYEKEE (reference sequence). Trimming cost V 4 bases and J 4 bases; bases outside gene matches: 11.

This chain links TRBV5-4 with TRBJ2-7; 7 bases are shared with TRBD1. Germline lookup yields CDR1 SGHNT and CDR2 YYREEE (reference sequence). The CDR3 is made up of 15 amino acids. The ends lost 0 bases at V and 7 bases at J; junction bases unmatched: 10. The DNA for the CDR3 is TGTGCCAGCAGCTTGGACCAAACAGGGGCCACAGAGCAGTACTTC. It translates to CASSLDQTGATEQYF.

This clone was counted only a few times. The rearrangement links TRBV11-1 to TRBJ1-1, with 8 bases identical to TRBD1. V gave up 5 bases and J gave up 3 bases; unmatched junction bases: 5. The CDR3 covers 14 residues. CDR1 is SGHAT, CDR2 FQDESV, per germline (reference sequence). In DNA, the CDR3 is TGTGCCAGCAGCCCCGGGACAGGCTACACTGAAGCTTTCTTT. Protein: CASSPGTGYTEAFF. Based on the CDR3 plus reference TRBV11-1 and TRBJ1-1, the full variable domain is EAEVAQSPRYKITEKSQAVAFWCDPISGHATLYWYRQILGQGPELLVQFQDESVVDDSQLPKDRFSAERLKGVDSTLKIQPAELGDSAMYLCASSPGTGYTEAFFGQGTRLTVV.

This chain connects TRBV7-9 to TRBJ2-4; the D is unclear. The CDR3 is 13 amino acids. The V gene lost 1 base and the J gene lost 7 bases, with 8 bases spanning the gap. Germline values: CDR1 SEHNR, CDR2 FQNEAQ (reference sequence). The DNA of the CDR3 is TGTGCCAGCAGCTTAGGCCCGGAGAACATTCAGTACTTC. It encodes CASSLGPENIQYF.

The rearrangement uses TRBV10-3 and TRBJ2-7; D is unresolved. The V gene lost 6 bases and the J gene lost 1 base, with 10 bases spanning the gap. CDR3 length equals 13 residues. CDR1 and CDR2 (germline): ENHRY, SYGVKD. The CDR3 is CAIRRNHSYEQYF. DNA of the CDR3: TGTGCCATCAGGCGAAACCATTCCTACGAGCAGTACTTC.

The table lists this clone with a few counts. The chain recombines TRBV6-2 or TRBV6-3 with TRBJ2-1, with TRBD2 identical over 7 bases. After removal of 6 bases from V and 5 bases from J, the junction contained 4 bases not matched to a gene. There are 13 residues in the CDR3. Germline V gives CDR1 MNHEY, CDR2 SVGEGT. DNA of the CDR3: TGTGCCAGCAGCGACCTAGCGGACAATGAGCAGTTCTTC. This sequence encodes CASSDLADNEQFF.

The CDR3 bases are TGTGCCTGGAACTTAACCCCCAACACTGAAGCTTTCTTT. Its translation is CAWNLTPNTEAFF. V gene TRBV30 combines with J gene TRBJ1-1; D gene ambiguous. The CDR3 has 13 residues. Trimming took off 4 bases at V and 2 bases at J, with 11 bases between the two ends. CDR1 GTSNPN and CDR2 SVGIG come from the germline V gene (reference sequence).

This chain joins TRBV7-2 and TRBJ1-4; weak D call: TRBD1 (5 bases). The CDR3 spans 15 residues. In germline, CDR1 is SGHTA, CDR2 FQGNSA. Trimming removed 0 bases from V and 5 bases from J, with 10 bases in between. DNA for the CDR3: TGTGCCAGCAGCTTAGCTTCAGGGTTGAATGAAAAACTGTTTTTT. This encodes CASSLASGLNEKLFF.

The chain carries TRBV4-3 and TRBJ1-2, with no clear D. CDR3 length: 15 amino acids. Trimming removed 0 bases from V and 5 bases from J, with 13 bases in between. Germline V gene data show CDR1 as LGHNA and CDR2 as YSLEER. The CDR3 DNA reads as TGCGCCAGCAGCCAAGAAAATGTGGGAGGGTATGGCTACACCTTC. Translated, it gives CASSQENVGGYGYTF.

For the CDR3, the DNA is TGTGCCAGCAAGAGGGGACAGGGGACTGAAGCTTTCTTT. Translated: CASKRGQGTEAFF. The chain has TRBV6-5 and TRBJ1-1; 10 positions agree with TRBD1. Trimming cost V 7 bases and J 5 bases; bases outside gene matches: 4. CDR3 length: 13 amino acids. Germline V gives CDR1 MNHEY, CDR2 SVGAGI.

This rearrangement joins TRBV7-8 to TRBJ2-7; TRBD1 might be the D (7 bases). CDR1 SGHVS and CDR2 FQNEAQ come from the germline V gene. The ends were cut back, 5 bases at V and 3 bases at J, with 20 bases in the middle. This CDR3 is 16 amino acids long. This chain's CDR3 is CASSQRPQGGNYEQYF. CDR3 sequence (DNA): TGTGCCAGCAGCCAGCGCCCCCAGGGGGGAAACTACGAGCAGTACTTC.

The CDR3 DNA reads TGTGCCAGCATTCACCGGGACAGCCCCTACGAGCAGTACTTC. Residues: CASIHRDSPYEQYF. The chain couples TRBV6-5 to TRBJ2-7, with 7 bases lining up with TRBD1. This CDR3 has 14 amino acids. V trimming: 7 bases; J trimming: 2 bases; junction bases outside the gene matches: 8. Germline CDR1 and CDR2: MNHEY and SVGAGI.

The chain employs TRBV24-1 and TRBJ1-5, with D possibly being TRBD1 (6 bases). CDR3 length: 14 amino acids. Germline assignment: CDR1 KGHDR and CDR2 SFDVKD. Trimming took off 4 bases at V and 7 bases at J, with 13 bases between the two ends. CDR3 sequence: CATSDIGQNQPQHF. The DNA of the CDR3 is TGTGCCACCAGTGACATCGGACAGAACCAGCCCCAGCATTTT.

The V and J genes are TRBV14 and TRBJ1-2, with D possibly TRBD1 on 5 matching bases. Per the germline V gene, CDR1 is SGHDN and CDR2 is FVKESK. Trimming took 3 bases from V and 4 from J, leaving 6 bases between them. CDR3 length equals 12 residues. CDR3: CASSQGGYGYTF. CDR3 bases: TGTGCCAGCAGCCAGGGGGGCTATGGCTACACCTTC.

The V and J genes are TRBV10-3 and TRBJ1-1; TRBD1 might be the D (5 bases). Germline V CDR1 and CDR2: ENHRY, SYGVKD. Trimming pared 8 bases from V and 1 base from J, leaving 11 bases between. The CDR3 has 13 amino acids. The CDR3 is CAIAWQGNTEAFF. CDR3 nucleotide sequence: TGTGCCATCGCCTGGCAGGGGAACACTGAAGCTTTCTTT.

The chain recombines TRBV6-5 with TRBJ1-6; D gene unclear. Trimming shortened V by 7 bases and J by 7 bases, and 14 bases separated the two germline ends. The CDR3 extends over 14 amino acids. CDR1 and CDR2 from the germline V gene are MNHEY and SVGAGI. DNA for the CDR3: TGTGCCAGCACTGGAGGCAGGACGAATTCACCCCTCCACTTT. Translating it yields CASTGGRTNSPLHF.

A single count supports this clone. The chain combines TRBV19 with TRBJ2-3, with 11 bases identical to TRBD2. Germline CDR1 LNHDA, CDR2 SQIVND (reference sequence). The CDR3 runs 16 residues. Trimming cost V 5 bases and J 1 base; bases outside gene matches: 5. The CDR3 DNA sequence: TGTGCCAGTAGTTTAGCGGGAGGGTCCCGCACAGATACGCAGTATTTT. Encoded protein: CASSLAGGSRTDTQYF.

This clone was found a few times. V and J are TRBV30 and TRBJ1-1; TRBD1 matches 7 bases. The trim removed 2 bases at V and 0 bases at J, leaving 3 bases unmatched. Germline V lookup: CDR1 GTSNPN, CDR2 SVGIG (reference sequence). CDR3 length equals 14 residues. The CDR3 coding sequence is TGTGCCTGGAGTCCTGGACAGGTGAACACTGAAGCTTTCTTT. It encodes CAWSPGQVNTEAFF.

V and J are TRBV15 and TRBJ2-1; possibly TRBD2 for D (6 bases). The CDR3 has 13 amino acids. Trimming stripped 9 bases from V and 7 bases from J, with 16 bases between. Germline values: CDR1 LNHNV, CDR2 YYDKDF (reference sequence). CDR3 nucleotide sequence: TGTGCCACGGGGGTAGGGACTCTAAATGAGCAGTTCTTC. Its protein product is CATGVGTLNEQFF.

V is TRBV7-9 and J is TRBJ1-2; D remains ambiguous. Trimming took 4 bases from V and 0 from J, leaving 12 bases between them. This CDR3 region has 15 residues. CDR1 SEHNR and CDR2 FQNEAQ come from the germline V gene (reference sequence). Written as DNA, the CDR3 is TGTGCCAGCAGCTCTAGGAGGAATCCTAACTATGGCTACACCTTC. It codes for CASSSRRNPNYGYTF.

The J gene is TRBJ2-5, the V gene TRBV27; 10 positions agree with TRBD2. With V trimmed by 2 bases and J by 5 bases, 11 bases remained unmatched. Germline CDR1 MNHEY, CDR2 SMNVEV (reference sequence). The CDR3 is 17 residues long. In DNA, the CDR3 is TGTGCCAGCAGTTTAAACTCGGGACTAGCGTATGTGGAGACCCAGTACTTC. Translated, it gives CASSLNSGLAYVETQYF.

This clone was observed a single time. CDR3: CASSSHSRQGRNSPLHF. CDR3 DNA sequence: TGTGCCAGCAGTTCCCACTCAAGACAGGGGCGAAATTCACCCCTCCACTTT. The rearrangement uses TRBV28 and TRBJ1-6, with 8 bases aligning to TRBD1. Looked up from germline, CDR1 is MDHEN and CDR2 is SYDVKM. V shed 4 bases and J 7 bases; nucleotides not matched to a gene: 12. CDR3 length equals 17 residues.

This clone has more than one count but fewer than ten. The J gene is TRBJ2-7, the V gene TRBV11-2, with 10 nucleotides matching TRBD1. J lost 2 bases, V lost 2 bases, and 6 bases had no gene match. The germline V gene encodes CDR1 SGHAT and CDR2 FQNNGV. This CDR3 comprises 16 residues. CDR3 in DNA: TGTGCCAGCAGCTTACGAGGACAGGGGGAAACCTACGAGCAGTACTTC. Protein product: CASSLRGQGETYEQYF.